Shown below are 27 T cell receptor beta chains from a single sample sequenced in a study of T cells in Graves' hyperthyroidism and ophthalmopathy. From RNA transcripts, TCR beta CDR3 regions were amplified. Primed by the HTBI set, a first-round RT-PCR was run on the TCR CDR3. TCRdb re-called the multiplex PCR reads through MiXCR, storing one row per CDR3 protein. The repertoire has a few hundred thousand distinct CDR3 sequences, under 20% of them found once; the top ten carry 3.5% to 4%. Sequencing input: blood. The receptors here all came from a woman under 30 with Graves' hyperthyroidism.

This clonotype occurred many times. For the CDR3, the DNA is TGCGCCAGCAGCCAAGCCGCGAACCCGAGAGGCGAGCAGTACTTC. This gives the protein CASSQAANPRGEQYF. This chain links TRBV4-1 with TRBJ2-7; D remains ambiguous. The germline V gene has CDR1 MGHRA and CDR2 YSYEKL. This CDR3 region has 15 residues. The V end lost 1 base, the J end lost 6 bases, and 16 bases lay between the germline ends.

This clonotype was counted many times. The CDR3 here is CSVDGRDRGEETQYF. The CDR3 DNA reads TGCAGCGTTGATGGCCGGGACAGGGGAGAAGAGACCCAGTACTTC. The V gene is TRBV29-1, the J gene TRBJ2-5, with 10 nucleotides matching TRBD1. This CDR3 has 15 amino acids. V trimming: 3 bases; J trimming: 3 bases; junction bases outside the gene matches: 7. Germline V CDR1 and CDR2: SQVTM, ANQGSEA.

In this sample, this clonotype turned up many times. The chain combines TRBV28 with TRBJ2-7; D possibly matches TRBD1 or TRBD2 (6 bases each). This CDR3 region has 20 residues. The V gene's germline CDR1 is MDHEN and CDR2 SYDVKM. Trimming cost V 3 bases and J 0 bases, with 27 bases left between them. CDR3 in DNA: TGTGCCAGCAGTTTTTATTGGGGGGCCCCCGTCTTTCAGAACTCCTACGAGCAGTACTTC. Translating it yields CASSFYWGAPVFQNSYEQYF. The variable domain in full, completed from reference TRBV28 and TRBJ2-7, reads DVKVTQSSRYLVKRTGEKVFLECVQDMDHENMFWYRQDPGLGLRLIYFSYDVKMKEKGDIPEGYSVSREKKERFSLILESASTNQTSMYLCASSFYWGAPVFQNSYEQYFGPGTRLTVT.

This clonotype has more than one count but fewer than ten. The rearrangement uses TRBV5-1 and TRBJ1-1; perhaps TRBD1 as D (6 bases). CDR1 is SGHRS and CDR2 is YFSETQ in the germline V gene. CDR3 length: 15 residues. Trimming took off 5 bases at V and 1 base at J, with 15 bases between the two ends. The CDR3, as DNA: TGCGCCAGCAGGCCAGAGACAGGAGCGAACACTGAAGCTTTCTTT. Its translation is CASRPETGANTEAFF.

The chain couples TRBV7-9 to TRBJ1-2, with a possible D match to TRBD1 (6 bases). This CDR3 is 15 amino acids long. From germline, CDR1 is SEHNR and CDR2 FQNEAQ (reference sequence). V dropped 1 base and J dropped 2 bases, with 11 bases sitting between them. Here the CDR3 reads CASSLGNRENYGYTF. The CDR3, as DNA: TGTGCCAGCAGCTTAGGGAACAGGGAGAACTATGGCTACACCTTC.

This clonotype was seen ten or more times. The V gene is TRBV2, the J gene TRBJ2-5; D perhaps matches TRBD2 (6 bases). Germline CDR1 SNHLY, CDR2 FYNNEI. The CDR3 extends over 13 amino acids. With 11 bases removed from V and 1 base from J, the gap between germline ends came to 14 bases. CDR3 coding DNA: TGTGCCTTCTGGGACTCCTCCCAAGAGACCCAGTACTTC. Translating it yields CAFWDSSQETQYF.

This clonotype was recorded many times. The chain joins TRBV5-1 to TRBJ2-3; TRBD2 aligns across 10 bases. V dropped 1 base and J dropped 5; count of bases not matched to a gene: 7. CDR1 is SGHRS and CDR2 is YFSETQ in the germline V gene. The CDR3 totals 16 residues. CDR3 bases: TGCGCCAGCAGCTTGACCGGGACTAGCGCCCAAGATACGCAGTATTTT. Its translation: CASSLTGTSAQDTQYF.

This clonotype occurred a few times. The chain couples TRBV20-1 to TRBJ2-5, with 14 nucleotides matching TRBD2. The ends lost 6 bases at V and 3 bases at J; junction bases unmatched: 9. The CDR3 sequence is 16 residues long. Germline-derived CDR1 and CDR2 are DFQATT and SNEGSKA (reference sequence). Here the CDR3 DNA reads TGCAGTGCCAATACCGGGACTAGCGGGGGAGAAGAGACCCAGTACTTC. Amino acid sequence: CSANTGTSGGEETQYF.

This clonotype appeared many times. The chain recombines TRBV11-2 with TRBJ2-6, with D hard to call. V shed 2 bases and J shed 4 bases, with 12 bases lying between them. The CDR3 contains 16 residues. In germline, CDR1 is SGHAT, CDR2 FQNNGV. For the CDR3, the DNA is TGTGCCAGCAGCTTAATGAGATTCTCCGGGGCCAACGTCCTGACTTTC. This codes for CASSLMRFSGANVLTF.

The chain uses TRBV5-1 and TRBJ1-1; 7 nucleotides agree with TRBD1. V was pared by 6 bases and J by 1 base, with 3 bases of the junction left unmatched. Germline V gene data show CDR1 as SGHRS and CDR2 as YFSETQ. The CDR3 covers 13 residues. This CDR3 reads CASKEGANTEAFF. DNA of the CDR3: TGCGCCAGCAAGGAGGGGGCGAACACTGAAGCTTTCTTT. Full variable domain (remainder filled in from reference TRBV5-1 and TRBJ1-1): KAGVTQTPRYLIKTRGQQVTLSCSPISGHRSVSWYQQTPGQGLQFLFEYFSETQRNKGNFPGRFSGRQFSNSRSEMNVSTLELGDSALYLCASKEGANTEAFFGQGTRLTVV.

This clonotype was seen many times. The chain employs TRBV20-1 and TRBJ1-1, with no clear D. Per the germline V gene, CDR1 is DFQATT and CDR2 is SNEGSKA (reference sequence). The ends were cut back, 3 bases at V and 1 base at J, with 9 bases in the middle. The CDR3 is made up of 13 amino acids. The CDR3 loop reads CSASHSENTEAFF. CDR3 bases: TGCAGTGCTAGCCACAGCGAGAACACTGAAGCTTTCTTT.

The sample holds many counts of this clonotype. V gene TRBV25-1 combines with J gene TRBJ1-1, with D possibly being TRBD1 (5 bases). The germline V gene has CDR1 MGHDK and CDR2 SYGVNS. V lost 8 bases and J lost 0, with 10 bases in between. The CDR3 covers 13 residues. The DNA for the CDR3 is TGTGCCAGCGGGCAGGGCTTGAACACTGAAGCTTTCTTT. It specifies CASGQGLNTEAFF.

This clonotype was observed many times. The V gene is TRBV7-3, the J gene TRBJ1-5; the D gene is possibly TRBD1 (5 bases). The germline V and J ends were trimmed by 5 bases and 4 bases, with 9 bases remaining between them. The length of the CDR3 is 13 residues. Germline lookup yields CDR1 SGHTA and CDR2 FQGTGA. The CDR3 here is CASSEGRNQPQHF. In nucleotides, the CDR3 is TGTGCCAGCAGCGAGGGGCGGAATCAGCCCCAGCATTTT.

This clonotype has a count of ten or more. This sequence may be a read error, since a much larger clone differs from it by one base. This sequence joins TRBV11-2 and TRBJ2-4; D is undetermined. This CDR3 region has 13 residues. In germline, CDR1 is SGHAT, CDR2 FQNNGV. CDR3 coding DNA: TGTGCCAGCAGCTTAGATACAGATAACATTAAGTACTTC. Its translation: CASSLDTDNIKYF.

This clonotype was counted many times. The rearrangement links TRBV20-1 to TRBJ2-2; 10 nucleotides match TRBD1. This CDR3 spans 16 amino acids. The V and J ends lost 7 bases and 0 bases, in that order; junction bases with no gene match: 8. CDR1 and CDR2 from the germline V gene are DFQATT and SNEGSKA (reference sequence). CDR3: CSVRDRGHANTGELFF. The CDR3 DNA is TGCAGTGTCCGGGACAGGGGACATGCGAACACCGGGGAGCTGTTTTTT.

This clonotype has a count of ten or more. One junction end does not reproduce the germline sequence, and a read error may be involved. The genes are TRBV2 and TRBJ2-4; perhaps TRBD1 as D (5 bases). This CDR3 is 16 amino acids long. Per the germline V gene, CDR1 is SNHLY and CDR2 is FYNNEI. This chain's CDR3 is CASTPAAGKAKNIKYF. Written as DNA, the CDR3 is TGTGCCAGCACCCCTGCGGCAGGGAAAGCCAAAAACATTAAGTACTTC.

This clonotype has just a few counts. J is TRBJ2-7 and V is TRBV29-1; 13 bases agree with TRBD2. V gave up 2 bases and J gave up 1 base; unmatched junction bases: 14. CDR1 is SQVTM and CDR2 is ANQGSEA in the germline V gene. This CDR3 has 19 amino acids. CDR3 amino acids: CSVESPGTSGVVASYEQYF. CDR3 DNA: TGCAGCGTTGAATCCCCCGGGACTAGCGGGGTTGTAGCGTCCTACGAGCAGTACTTC.

The J gene is TRBJ2-5, the V gene TRBV12-3 or TRBV12-4; TRBD2 matches 7 bases. The ends lost 6 bases at V and 3 bases at J; junction bases unmatched: 10. The CDR3 spans 15 residues. The CDR3 protein is CASSRRTRVKETQYF. CDR3 DNA: TGTGCCAGCAGCCGCAGGACTAGGGTAAAAGAGACCCAGTACTTC.

This clonotype was seen ten or more times. The gene calls are TRBV5-5 and TRBJ2-5, with D possibly being TRBD1 or TRBD2 (5 bases each). The germline CDR1 and CDR2 sequences are SGHKS and YYEKEE (reference sequence). Trimming left V 4 bases short and J 5 bases short, with 12 bases between. The CDR3 is 13 residues long. This CDR3 reads CASSQQWGETQYF. The CDR3, as DNA: TGTGCCAGCAGCCAACAGTGGGGGGAGACCCAGTACTTC.

There are many counts of this clonotype. The chain employs TRBV11-2 and TRBJ1-5; D perhaps matches TRBD1 (5 bases). Germline V gives CDR1 SGHAT, CDR2 FQNNGV. CDR3 length: 17 residues. V was trimmed by 2 bases and J by 1 base, leaving 15 bases between them. The CDR3 is CASSLYGTVRSNQPQHF. The CDR3 coding sequence is TGTGCCAGCAGCTTATATGGGACCGTGAGAAGCAATCAGCCCCAGCATTTT.

This clonotype occurred many times. The V and J genes are TRBV20-1 and TRBJ1-2; TRBD1 agrees at 8 bases. The germline V gene encodes CDR1 DFQATT and CDR2 SNEGSKA (reference sequence). V gave up 3 bases and J gave up 5 bases; unmatched junction bases: 5. This CDR3 spans 13 amino acids. CDR3 DNA sequence: TGCAGTGCTAGGCCAGGGGGCCAGTATGGCTACACCTTC. It codes for CSARPGGQYGYTF.

The chain carries TRBV20-1 and TRBJ1-1; D not certain. Trimming removed 7 bases from V and 5 bases from J, with 14 bases in between. Germline assignment: CDR1 DFQATT and CDR2 SNEGSKA (reference sequence). This CDR3 has 12 residues. CDR3 region: CSGGRRRTEAFF. The CDR3 nucleotides are TGCAGTGGGGGTAGGAGGAGGACTGAAGCTTTCTTT.

This clonotype was seen many times. The gene calls are TRBV7-3 and TRBJ1-1, with D tentatively TRBD1 (5 bases). Per the germline V gene, CDR1 is SGHTA and CDR2 is FQGTGA. CDR3 length: 15 residues. The germline V and J ends were trimmed by 6 bases and 8 bases, with 22 bases remaining between them. The chain's CDR3 is CASSLVGGGGAEAFF. CDR3 DNA: TGTGCCAGCAGTTTAGTGGGGGGGGGTGGAGCGGAAGCTTTCTTT.

This clonotype was seen repeatedly, ten times or more. V gene TRBV27 combines with J gene TRBJ2-2; 10 bases agree with TRBD1. Unmatched junction bases numbered 8, after V lost 6 bases and J lost 7 bases. CDR1 is MNHEY and CDR2 is SMNVEV in the germline V gene (reference sequence). This CDR3 region has 15 residues. The CDR3 sequence: CASRGGTGDIGELFF. The CDR3 nucleotides read TGTGCCAGCAGGGGCGGGACAGGGGATATCGGGGAGCTGTTTTTT.

The sample holds many counts of this clonotype. This chain connects TRBV5-1 to TRBJ1-1; D unresolved. The V gene's germline CDR1 is SGHRS and CDR2 YFSETQ. The CDR3 is 13 residues long. The V end was cut by 4 bases, the J end by 5 bases, with 12 bases between. CDR3 sequence reads: CASSTLTGTEAFF. As DNA, the CDR3 is TGCGCCAGCAGCACCCTGACGGGGACTGAAGCTTTCTTT. Looking up the rest from reference TRBV5-1 and TRBJ1-1 gives the full variable domain: KAGVTQTPRYLIKTRGQQVTLSCSPISGHRSVSWYQQTPGQGLQFLFEYFSETQRNKGNFPGRFSGRQFSNSRSEMNVSTLELGDSALYLCASSTLTGTEAFFGQGTRLTVV.

On this clonotype: This may be a read error: a much more frequent sequence differs by one nucleotide. Here the CDR3 reads CVSTEQETQYF. CDR3 nucleotide sequence: TGCGTCAGCACCGAACAAGAGACCCAGTACTTC. The rearrangement joins TRBV5-1 to TRBJ2-5, with unresolved D. There are 11 residues in the CDR3. Germline CDR1 SGHRS, CDR2 YFSETQ.

This clonotype has just a few counts. The V gene is TRBV7-8, the J gene TRBJ2-2; the D is unclear. V lost 5 bases to trimming and J lost 4 bases, with 23 bases between them. CDR1 SGHVS and CDR2 FQNEAQ come from the germline V gene. This CDR3 has 18 amino acids. CDR3 DNA: TGTGCCAGCAGCAGCGTTCCTGTTCTAAGGGTGGGCACCGGGGAGCTGTTTTTT. Translation gives CASSSVPVLRVGTGELFF.